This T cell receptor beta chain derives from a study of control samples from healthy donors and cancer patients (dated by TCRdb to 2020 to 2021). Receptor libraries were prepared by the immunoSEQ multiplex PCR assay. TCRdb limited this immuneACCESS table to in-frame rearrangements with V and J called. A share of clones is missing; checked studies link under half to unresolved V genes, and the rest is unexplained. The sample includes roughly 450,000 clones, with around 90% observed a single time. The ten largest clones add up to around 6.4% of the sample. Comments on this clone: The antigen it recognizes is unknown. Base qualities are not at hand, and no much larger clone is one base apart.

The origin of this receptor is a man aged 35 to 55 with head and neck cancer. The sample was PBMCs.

The sequenced DNA: TGTGCCAGCAGTTACGGGACAGGACGTACCGGGGAGCTGTTTTTT. Translated, this gives CASSYGTGRTGELFF. The sequence joins TRBV6-2 or TRBV6-3 to TRBJ2-2; a stretch of 8 junction bases matches TRBD1. From cysteine to phenylalanine, the CDR3 is 15 amino acids long. Only the CDR3 DNA stays, 45 bases, in frame from base 1. The germline V gene sets CDR1 to MNHEY and CDR2 to SVGEGT. After removal of 2 bases from V and 5 bases from J, the junction retains 4 bases not matched to a gene.